What follows is one TCR beta chain and its context. The data were obtained in a study of T cells in Graves' hyperthyroidism and ophthalmopathy. The CDR3 regions of TCR beta were amplified from RNA transcripts. RT-PCR in the first round (using the HTBI primer set) targeted the TCR CDR3. Each CDR3 protein is one row after TCRdb ran MiXCR on the multiplex PCR reads. Seen here are 300,000 to 450,000 distinct CDR3 sequences, more than 15% observed once, and the top ten hold roughly 25%. The hyperthyroidism patients had all been newly diagnosed, and their disease duration was under 2 months. Their ages ranged from 18 to 65 years. Diagnosing involved the use of clinical symptoms, serum thyroxine and TRAb, thyroid ultrasound and orbital computed tomography. This sequence originates from a woman younger than 35 with Graves' hyperthyroidism that later progressed to Graves' ophthalmopathy. What was sequenced was blood.

This chain's CDR3 is CSALTSPTGELFF. The CDR3 DNA sequence: TGCAGTGCCCTCACTAGCCCCACCGGGGAGCTGTTTTTT. The chain carries TRBV20-1 and TRBJ2-2, with D possibly being TRBD2 (6 bases). CDR3 length: 13 residues. Germline assignment: CDR1 DFQATT and CDR2 SNEGSKA (reference sequence). The V gene lost 6 bases and the J gene lost 4 bases, with 12 bases spanning the gap.